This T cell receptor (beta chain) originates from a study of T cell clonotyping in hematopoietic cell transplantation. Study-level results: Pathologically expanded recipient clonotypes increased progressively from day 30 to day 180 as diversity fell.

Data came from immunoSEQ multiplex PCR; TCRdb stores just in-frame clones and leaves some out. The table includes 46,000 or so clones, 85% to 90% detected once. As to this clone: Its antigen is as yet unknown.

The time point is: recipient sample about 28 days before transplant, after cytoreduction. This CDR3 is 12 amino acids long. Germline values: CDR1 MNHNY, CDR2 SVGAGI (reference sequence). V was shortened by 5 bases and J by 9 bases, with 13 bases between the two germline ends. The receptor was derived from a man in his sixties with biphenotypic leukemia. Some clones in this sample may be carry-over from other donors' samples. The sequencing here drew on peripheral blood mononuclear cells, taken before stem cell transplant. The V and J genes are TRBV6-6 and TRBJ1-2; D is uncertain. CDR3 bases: TGTGCCAGCAGTACCCCCCGGGTTAGCTACACCTTC. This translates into CASSTPRVSYTF.